This T cell receptor (beta chain) was captured by sequencing in a study of shared clonotypes between healthy human individuals. CD45RO-negative, CCR7-positively selected cells formed the naive CD8 fraction, excluding terminally differentiated effector memory CD45RA+ cells. This clone was seen only once. Antigen unknown. The V segment lost 2 bases and the J segment 3 bases; nucleotides outside the gene matches: 9. Germline V gives CDR1 SGHNT, CDR2 YYREEE (reference sequence). This CDR3 region has 16 residues. Measured with immunoSEQ multiplex PCR; TCRdb has only the in-frame clones, and not every one. The sample lists about 1,800,000 clones; approximately 95% were seen once. Notes on the study in general: Generation probabilities were higher for clonotypes shared across all four sorted-subset donors than for unshared ones. Genetic and exposure-history diversity was limited by the small donor number.

The sample comprised naive CD8+ T cells sorted from blood. The sequence was obtained from a young man in good health. J is TRBJ2-7 and V is TRBV5-4; 9 nucleotides match TRBD2. The CDR3 reads CASSFGISGSGYEQYF. The CDR3 DNA reads as TGTGCCAGCAGCTTTGGCATTAGCGGGAGTGGCTACGAGCAGTACTTC. Full variable domain (rest looked up from reference TRBV5-4 and TRBJ2-7): ETGVTQSPTHLIKTRGQQVTLRCSSQSGHNTVSWYQQALGQGPQFIFQYYREEENGRGNFPPRFSGLQFPNYSSELNVNALELDDSALYLCASSFGISGSGYEQYFGPGTRLTVT.